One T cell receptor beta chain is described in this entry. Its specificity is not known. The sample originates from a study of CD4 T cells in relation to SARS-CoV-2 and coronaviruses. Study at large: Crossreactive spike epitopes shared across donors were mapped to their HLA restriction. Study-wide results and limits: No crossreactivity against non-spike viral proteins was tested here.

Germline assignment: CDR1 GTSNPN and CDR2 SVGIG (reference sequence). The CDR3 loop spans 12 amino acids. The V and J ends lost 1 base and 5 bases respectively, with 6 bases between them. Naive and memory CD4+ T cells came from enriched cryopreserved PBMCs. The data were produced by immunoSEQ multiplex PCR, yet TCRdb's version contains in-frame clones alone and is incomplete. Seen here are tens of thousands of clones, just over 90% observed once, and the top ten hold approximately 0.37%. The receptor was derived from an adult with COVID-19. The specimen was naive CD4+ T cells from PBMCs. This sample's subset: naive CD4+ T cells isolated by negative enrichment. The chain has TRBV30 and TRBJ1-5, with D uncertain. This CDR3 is CAWSEAHQPQHF. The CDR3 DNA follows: TGTGCCTGGAGTGAGGCTCATCAGCCCCAGCATTTT.